Listed below are T cell receptor beta chains from one sample, sequenced in a study of blood T cell repertoires in COVID-19. TCRdb's table, derived via immunoSEQ multiplex PCR, lists solely in-frame clones and lacks some. This table has about 130,000 clones, around nine tenths appearing once. Material for sequencing was peripheral blood. These receptors came from a man aged 60 to 69 with COVID-19, enrolled during active disease. Both conserved end residues are part of each CDR3. The order of the fields is D gene, V gene, clone size, J gene, CDR3 protein, CDR3 DNA. A D gene is named only where the DNA matches it firmly. Rows may omit the clone size; those that give it use once, few, many or a size class.

d_call: TRBD1
v_call: TRBV5-1
clone_size: -
j_call: TRBJ2-5
cdr3_aa: CASSSGQVAPKETQYF
cdr3_nt: TGCGCCAGCAGCTCGGGACAGGTTGCTCCAAAAGAGACCCAGTACTTC

d_call: -
v_call: TRBV28
clone_size: -
j_call: TRBJ1-3
cdr3_aa: CASSLGGAGNTIYF
cdr3_nt: TGTGCCAGCAGTTTAGGGGGCGCTGGAAACACCATATATTTT

d_call: -
v_call: TRBV10-2
clone_size: few
j_call: TRBJ1-1
cdr3_aa: CASSEGHRVRTEAFF
cdr3_nt: TGCGCCAGCAGTGAAGGACACAGGGTACGAACTGAAGCTTTCTTT

d_call: -
v_call: TRBV7-8
clone_size: -
j_call: TRBJ1-5
cdr3_aa: CASNQGAYQPQHF
cdr3_nt: TGTGCCAGCAACCAAGGGGCTTATCAGCCCCAGCATTTT

d_call: TRBD1
v_call: TRBV19
clone_size: -
j_call: TRBJ1-3
cdr3_aa: CASGGDRGHGNTIYF
cdr3_nt: TGTGCCAGTGGAGGTGACAGGGGGCACGGAAACACCATATATTTT

d_call: -
v_call: TRBV27
clone_size: -
j_call: TRBJ1-2
cdr3_aa: CASSRRGLQYGYTF
cdr3_nt: TGTGCCAGCAGCCGCAGGGGCCTCCAGTATGGCTACACCTTC

d_call: TRBD2
v_call: TRBV7-3
clone_size: once
j_call: TRBJ2-3
cdr3_aa: CASSQAGGSTDTQYF
cdr3_nt: TGTGCCAGCAGTCAAGCGGGGGGCAGCACAGATACGCAGTATTTT

d_call: TRBD1
v_call: TRBV9
clone_size: -
j_call: TRBJ2-6
cdr3_aa: CASSEDRAPSGANVLTF
cdr3_nt: TGTGCCAGCAGCGAGGACAGGGCACCCTCTGGGGCCAACGTCCTGACTTTC

d_call: -
v_call: TRBV18
clone_size: -
j_call: TRBJ1-5
cdr3_aa: CASSRGRDSNQPQHF
cdr3_nt: TGTGCCAGCTCACGCGGGAGGGATAGCAATCAGCCCCAGCATTTT

d_call: -
v_call: TRBV28
clone_size: -
j_call: TRBJ2-1
cdr3_aa: CASSFTGFDNEQFF
cdr3_nt: TGTGCCAGCAGTTTCACTGGTTTCGACAATGAGCAGTTCTTC